The 13 T cell receptor beta chains below all came from one sample that was sequenced in a study of blood T cells in healthy people across ages. Combining a sample-barcoded 5' primer with a J-beta primer mix, a second PCR ran for about 7 to 11 cycles. TCRdb fed the 5' RACE reads into MiXCR, producing one record per CDR3 protein. The profile shows 550,000 to 800,000 distinct CDR3 sequences, about 30% of them singletons. The sample consisted of blood. The receptors were gathered from an elderly woman in good health.

There are many counts of this clonotype. The gene calls are TRBV6-5 and TRBJ2-5; D uncertain. This CDR3 contains 14 residues. The germline V gene has CDR1 MNHEY and CDR2 SVGAGI. V lost 6 bases to trimming and J lost 3 bases, with 14 bases between them. Written as DNA, the CDR3 is TGTGCCAGCAGGACCTTAGGACGGGAAGAGACCCAGTACTTC. Amino acid sequence: CASRTLGREETQYF.

Concerning this clonotype: A read error may be the cause here, since a much bigger clone is one base away. This rearrangement joins TRBV7-2 to TRBJ1-2, with D perhaps TRBD1 (5 bases). CDR3 length: 13 amino acids. Germline loops: CDR1 SGHTA, CDR2 FQGNSA. The CDR3 DNA reads TGTGCCAGCAGCACCAGCCAGGGAGGTGGCCACACCTTC. It translates to CASSTSQGGGHTF.

This clonotype was picked up many times. The chain is built from TRBV7-9 and TRBJ2-1; 10 bases match TRBD2. The germline gives CDR1 SEHNR, CDR2 FQNEAQ (reference sequence). This CDR3 comprises 16 residues. With 1 base clipped from V and 4 bases from J, the junction kept 4 bases outside the gene matches. The CDR3 nucleotides are TGTGCCAGCAGCTTAGTAGGACTAGCGGCGTACAATGAGCAGTTCTTC. Residues: CASSLVGLAAYNEQFF.

This clonotype was recorded many times. The chain couples TRBV6-5 to TRBJ2-2; a possible D gene is TRBD1 (6 bases). Trimming pared 0 bases from V and 4 bases from J, leaving 15 bases between. This CDR3 is built from 17 residues. CDR1 is MNHEY and CDR2 is SVGAGI in the germline V gene. This CDR3 is CASSYSKGTGSTGELFF. The CDR3 nucleotides read TGTGCCAGCAGTTACTCGAAAGGAACAGGGTCCACCGGGGAGCTGTTTTTT.

This clonotype was counted once. This rearrangement joins TRBV20-1 to TRBJ2-3; 7 bases agree with TRBD2. CDR3 size: 15 residues. The V and J ends lost 0 bases and 2 bases, in that order; junction bases with no gene match: 5. Germline V gene lookup returns CDR1 DFQATT and CDR2 SNEGSKA (reference sequence). The CDR3 spells CSARDGRASTDTQYF. The CDR3 DNA reads TGCAGTGCTAGAGATGGGAGGGCCTCCACAGATACGCAGTATTTT.

V usage is TRBV19 and J usage is TRBJ2-6, with TRBD1 matching 7 bases. This CDR3 region has 15 residues. The germline V gene encodes CDR1 LNHDA and CDR2 SQIVND (reference sequence). With V trimmed by 8 bases and J by 2 bases, 6 bases remained unmatched. This CDR3 is CASCLRGPGANVLTF. The CDR3 nucleotides read TGTGCCAGTTGCCTGAGGGGGCCTGGGGCCAACGTCCTGACTTTC. Drawing the rest from reference TRBV19 and TRBJ2-6, the complete variable domain is DGGITQSPKYLFRKEGQNVTLSCEQNLNHDAMYWYRQDPGQGLRLIYYSQIVNDFQKGDIAEGYSVSREKKESFPLTVTSAQKNPTAFYLCASCLRGPGANVLTFGAGSRLTVL.

The sample holds a few counts of this clonotype. This rearrangement joins TRBV14 to TRBJ1-6; D is unresolved. The CDR3 spans 14 residues. Germline V gives CDR1 SGHDN, CDR2 FVKESK. V was pared by 1 base and J by 6 bases, with 7 bases between. CDR3 sequence: CASSQGTPNSPLHF. CDR3 in DNA: TGTGCCAGCAGCCAAGGGACTCCTAATTCACCCCTCCACTTT.

The table lists this clonotype with many counts. The chain employs TRBV6-1 and TRBJ2-5; D is tentatively TRBD1 or TRBD2 (5 bases each). In germline, CDR1 is MNHNS, CDR2 SASEGT. V was trimmed by 5 bases and J by 5 bases, leaving 18 bases between them. The CDR3 is 15 amino acids. The CDR3 reads CASSPQPGTRETQYF. Here the CDR3 DNA reads TGTGCCAGCAGTCCTCAACCCGGGACCAGGGAGACCCAGTACTTC.

This clonotype appeared many times. The CDR3 here is CASSQVRGSEAFF. In DNA form, the CDR3 reads TGTGCCAGCAGCCAGGTCCGGGGGTCTGAAGCTTTCTTT. This sequence joins TRBV4-2 and TRBJ1-1; tentative D call: TRBD1 (5 bases). Trimming cost V 3 bases and J 6 bases, with 11 bases left between them. The CDR3 has 13 residues. Germline V gene data show CDR1 as LGHNA and CDR2 as YNFKEQ.

This clonotype has a count of ten or more. V usage is TRBV7-8 and J usage is TRBJ2-7; unclear D gene. Trimming pared 6 bases from V and 6 bases from J, leaving 21 bases between. The CDR3 sequence is 15 residues long. Germline values: CDR1 SGHVS, CDR2 FQNEAQ. The DNA for the CDR3 is TGTGCCAGCAGTCCTCGGACGTCGAAAGGAGCCGAGCAGTACTTC. The encoded protein is CASSPRTSKGAEQYF.

The V and J genes are TRBV5-1 and TRBJ1-2, with a weak D call TRBD1 (5 bases). Germline V lookup: CDR1 SGHRS, CDR2 YFSETQ. V was cut by 3 bases and J by 5 bases, with 8 bases left in between. There are 12 residues in the CDR3. The DNA of the CDR3 is TGCGCCAGCAGCTCGGGGGAGTATGGCTACACCTTC. Its protein product is CASSSGEYGYTF.

The gene calls are TRBV3-1 and TRBJ1-4; tentative D call: TRBD1 (5 bases). The V gene lost 3 bases and the J gene lost 2 bases, with 7 bases spanning the gap. The CDR3 sequence is 14 residues long. The germline gives CDR1 LGHDT, CDR2 YNNKEL (reference sequence). The chain's CDR3 is CASSHRQTNEKLFF. The DNA for the CDR3 is TGTGCCAGCAGCCACAGACAGACTAATGAAAAACTGTTTTTT. Full variable domain (remainder filled in from reference TRBV3-1 and TRBJ1-4): DTAVSQTPKYLVTQMGNDKSIKCEQNLGHDTMYWYKQDSKKFLKIMFSYNNKELIINETVPNRFSPKSPDKAHLNLHINSLELGDSAVYFCASSHRQTNEKLFFGSGTQLSVL.

This clonotype has a count of ten or more. This chain joins TRBV6-5 and TRBJ2-3; TRBD2 agrees at 9 bases. Trimming at V came to 0 bases and at J to 2 bases, leaving 12 bases not matched to a gene. The V gene's germline CDR1 is MNHEY and CDR2 SVGAGI. This CDR3 is built from 19 residues. The CDR3 nucleotides read TGTGCCAGCAGTTACTCGAGACCCTCGCGGGGGGGGCCCACAGATACGCAGTATTTT. It encodes CASSYSRPSRGGPTDTQYF.